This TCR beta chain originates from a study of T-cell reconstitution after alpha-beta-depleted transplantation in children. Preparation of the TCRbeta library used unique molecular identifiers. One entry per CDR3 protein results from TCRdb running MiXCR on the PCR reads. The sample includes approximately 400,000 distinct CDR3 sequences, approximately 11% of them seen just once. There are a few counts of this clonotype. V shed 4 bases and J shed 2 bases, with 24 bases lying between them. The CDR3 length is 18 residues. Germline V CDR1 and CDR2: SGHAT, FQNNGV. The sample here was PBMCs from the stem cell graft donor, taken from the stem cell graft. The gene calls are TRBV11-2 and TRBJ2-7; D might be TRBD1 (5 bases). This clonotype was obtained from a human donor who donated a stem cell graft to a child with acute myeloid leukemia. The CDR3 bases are TGTGCCAGCAGCTCAATTAACCAACGACAGCTAGTGACCTACGAGCAGTACTTC. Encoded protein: CASSSINQRQLVTYEQYF.